Sequencing of this TCR beta chain was carried out in a study of cytomegalovirus exposure and HLA in healthy donors. The V end lost 5 bases, the J end lost 10 bases, and 10 bases lay between the germline ends. CDR1 is SGHRS and CDR2 is YFSETQ in the germline V gene. CDR3 size: 11 residues. 60 Vbeta and 13 Jbeta primers were used in PCR. Repertoires were generated with immunoSEQ multiplex PCR, while TCRdb's copy carries only in-frame clones and drops some. This sample has about 210,000 clones, with approximately 78% found just once. The sequence was collected from a boy younger than 18 in good health and CMV-seronegative. This chain connects TRBV5-1 to TRBJ2-1, with D possibly TRBD1 on 6 matching bases. Sample: PBMCs. This CDR3 reads CASRGAGEQFF. The CDR3, as DNA: TGCGCCAGCAGGGGGGCTGGCGAGCAGTTCTTC.